This T cell receptor beta chain is drawn from a study of shared clonotypes between healthy human individuals (dated by TCRdb to the early 2020s). Notes on the research overall: A few men and a couple of women, aged 18 to 49 years, made up the cohort. To increase sequencing depth and limit assay-specific biases, different laboratories used diverse techniques to prepare libraries and sequence TCR repertoires. The study deeply sequenced blood TCR repertoires of about five healthy adults to estimate repertoire size and the extent of clonotype sharing between individuals. For each donor, three plates each were used for CD4 naive and CD4 memory, two plates were used for CD8 naive, and one plate was used for CD8 memory. Each donor's leukapheresis produced roughly between about 0.9 and 9.5 billion PBMCs. What the authors observed across the whole study: Incomplete sequencing was indicated by rarefaction of sorted-subset datasets, despite the large sequencing depth. The small number of donors limited the genetic and exposure-history diversity represented. Naive subsets generally had larger estimated clonotype richness than memory subsets did. Sampling was restricted to blood, and TCR repertoires in tissue are likely to differ from TCR repertoires in blood. Higher generation probabilities were observed for clonotypes shared by all four sorted-subset donors than for non-shared clonotypes. Sharing across a few donors was observed for about 5% of naive CD4, about 4% of naive CD8, about 2.5% of memory CD4, and about 0.4% of memory CD8 clonotypes. Pairwise subsampling led to the expectation that sequencing depth would affect the degree of clonotype sharing among donors.

Donors were healthy HIV-negative adults with no recently reported acute infections or vaccinations. Every donor was a Caucasian adult living in Nashville, Tennessee, USA. CD4+ T cells were enriched by magnetic negative selection, after which naive cells were positively selected on CD45RA and the negative fraction was taken as the memory subset. After blood collection by leukapheresis, PBMCs were isolated using Ficoll-Histopaque density gradient centrifugation and then cryopreserved in the vapor phase of liquid nitrogen. Analytical flow cytometry was used to check the purity and quantity of every magnetically sorted T cell population. From each sorted fraction, genomic DNA was isolated and quantified by UV absorbance on a Nanodrop 2000c. About this clone: The antigen it binds to is not known. Per-nucleotide qualities are absent, and no much larger clonotype sits a single base away.

Using the deep immunoSEQ assay, TCR CDR3 regions were amplified from genomic DNA by multiplex PCR. Genomic DNA extracted from each cell subset was distributed evenly over all wells of several immunoSEQ 96-well plates, and each plate served as one replicate. For sorted subsets, roughly 200 ng of genomic DNA, equivalent to some 33,000 T cell genomes, went into each replicate PCR. The purified libraries were quantified using a Qubit 3.0 fluorometer, sized with a Bioanalyzer 2100, and then quantified again using the KAPA Library Quantification kit. A separate single-read 150-cycle Illumina NextSeq 550 flow cell was used to sequence each immunoSEQ 96-well plate. The authors' pipeline ran thus. Because the immunoSEQ output held only junctional sequences and lacked quality scores, the filtering could not match the filtering applied to full-length reads. Sequences were annotated with PyIR, a Python wrapper for IgBLAST v1.9, using IMGT germline references to assign V/J genes and CDR3. Reads were filtered out if the reads had weak V/J assignments (E-value above 1e-6), no CDR3, stop codons, out-of-frame junctions, or ambiguous translated residues. V3J clonotypes were defined by identical inferred V gene, J gene, and CDR3 amino acid sequence. The percentage overlap between two repertoires was calculated by dividing the number of shared unique clonotypes by the size of the smaller repertoire. Richness of each repertoire was evaluated using RTK rarefaction, the Chao1 estimator, and Recon v2.1 estimates of unobserved clonotypes. Generation probabilities for all TCRbeta clonotypes obtained by the gDNA method from a handful of donors were computed using OLGA. The source is immuneACCESS, and TCRdb retained only in-frame sequences with V and J called. Part of the clones is not carried over; for the studies checked, unresolved V genes explain less than half of this, and the remainder is unexplained. The V and J calls and clone size are taken from that table; D and trimming were inferred from the DNA. For this sample there are roughly 2.6 million clones; more than 80% appear just once. Over 0.12% of the sample is taken by the ten largest.

Sample: naive CD4+ T cells sorted from blood. The sample's cell subset or site label, decoded: CD45RA+ positively selected. This clonotype was sampled from a man aged 18 to 35 in good health.

The CDR3 has the sequence CAWSVPRAYGYTF. The DNA sequence is given as TGTGCCTGGAGTGTACCCCGGGCATATGGCTACACCTTC. The V gene is TRBV30 and the J gene is TRBJ1-2, with an unclear D gene assignment. CDR1 and CDR2 are drawn from the germline V gene (reference sequence): GTSNPN, SVGIG. Measured from the cysteine to the phenylalanine, the CDR3 is 13 residues long. Only the CDR3 region is kept as DNA, spanning 39 bases read in frame from base 1. V is cut by 0 bases and J by 5 bases, and the space between the germline ends is 10 bases. The CDR3, completed at both ends by the reference TRBV30 and TRBJ1-2 genes, gives the full variable domain SQTIHQWPATLVQPVGSPLSLECTVEGTSNPNLYWYRQAAGRGLQLLFYSVGIGQISSEVPQNLSASRPQDRQFILSSKKLLLSDSGFYLCAWSVPRAYGYTFGSGTRLTVV.